Here is one T cell receptor beta chain with its context. Its target is unknown. Data came from immunoSEQ multiplex PCR; TCRdb stores just in-frame clones and leaves some out. Among over 15,000 clones listed, 60% to 85% were seen once. The entry originates in a study of somatic mutations in cytotoxic T cells in rheumatoid arthritis. General study points: Each of about an eighth of the roughly 60 patients had a largest CD8+ clone that made up more than 20% of CD8+ cells. An increase in CD8+ clonality with age was seen in rheumatoid arthritis patients but not in healthy controls.

Trimming cost V 5 bases and J 5 bases; bases outside gene matches: 12. From germline, CDR1 is MNHEY and CDR2 SMNVEV (reference sequence). This CDR3 is built from 16 residues. Isolating CD4+ and CD8+ cells involved positive magnetic bead selection on an AutoMACS. Their purity was then checked by flow cytometry. The sequence was collected from an adult with rheumatoid arthritis. The V and J genes are TRBV27 and TRBJ2-3; 8 positions match TRBD1. Sequencing was carried out using CD8+ T cells sorted from blood. The CDR3 sequence: CASSPYTGGLGDTQYF. The CDR3 coding sequence is TGTGCCAGCAGTCCGTACACAGGGGGGTTAGGAGATACGCAGTATTTT.